What follows is one T cell receptor (beta chain) and its context. What this receptor recognizes is not known. Per-base quality was not reported, and no clone a single base away is much larger than it. TCRbeta CDR3 regions were amplified from genomic DNA using the immunoSEQ Assay, a bias-controlled multiplex PCR. The paper's processing steps were these. Nucleated cell counts per sample were estimated from amplification of reference gene primers within the assay. To quantify the absolute abundance of each unique TCRbeta CDR3 rearrangement, sequence reads were collapsed and filtered. For each sample, productive Simpson clonality was calculated as the square root of Simpson's diversity index across productive rearrangements. TCRdb provides this immuneACCESS table in a form limited to in-frame rearrangements. Some clones are lacking; in checked studies, under half of them reflect an unresolved V gene, and why the rest are absent is not known. V, J and clone size are taken as reported in that table, and D and trimming were inferred from the DNA itself. Within this sample are about 280,000 clones, with 89% of them counted one time only. Together, the top ten hold about 2% of the sample.

Enrolling through a virtual design, the prospective study's participants ranged in age from roughly 18 to 100 years and lived across around 25 United States geographic areas. Cohort assignment in the prospective study relied on participant-reported clinical history from a screening survey and a study questionnaire. Recovered participants in ImmuneRACE Cohort 3 were defined by two consecutive negative NP/OP PCR tests, clearance by a healthcare professional, or resolution of symptoms. In the prospective study, whole blood, serum and a nasopharyngeal or oropharyngeal swab were collected from each participant by mobile phlebotomists. Over a roughly two-month period, participants in the prospective study had the option of providing additional blood draws and questionnaires. Prospective study blood samples were shipped either frozen or at room temperature before DNA extraction. The data were obtained in a study of blood T cell repertoires in COVID-19 (dated by TCRdb to about 2020). Broadly, across the study: Samples covering the acute and convalescent phases of COVID-19 were provided by collaborators in the United States, Italy and Spain. The samples were drawn from two sources: the first 160 participants of the ongoing ImmuneRACE study, and 1,254 subjects contributed by 6 global collaborators. HLA class I and class II types, where available, came from metadata supplied by the sample provider rather than from assay-based typing. Subjects who had been exposed to COVID-19, were actively infected with it, or had recovered from it provided the deeply sampled blood TCRbeta repertoires that made up the dataset. The prospective study material was composed of cDNA or gDNA derived from T cells, B-cell-depleted T cells, or PBMCs. The sample metadata nearly always contained a de-identified subject ID, COVID-19 status, age in years and sex. A freely available public database, intended as a resource for researchers studying the immune response to SARS-CoV-2, is where the repertoires were released.

What the authors observed across the whole study: How much clinical and demographic metadata was included differed by source and by participant, and the metadata was provided uncurated.

Sequenced material: PBMCs or T cells enriched from blood (not recorded which). This receptor was identified in a woman in her sixties or seventies who had recovered from COVID-19.

The CDR3 is CASSLGARVAEAFF. The DNA reads TGTGCCAGCAGCTTAGGGGCACGGGTAGCTGAAGCTTTCTTT. The sequence links TRBV13 to TRBJ1-1, with the D gene call left open. Sequences PRHDT (CDR1) and FYEKMQ (CDR2) are obtained from the germline V gene (reference sequence). Its CDR3 holds 14 amino acids, cysteine through phenylalanine. The retained sequence is limited to the CDR3, 42 bases, with the frame set at the first base. Between the V and J ends, shortened by 0 bases and 6 bases respectively, the junction contains 11 bases.